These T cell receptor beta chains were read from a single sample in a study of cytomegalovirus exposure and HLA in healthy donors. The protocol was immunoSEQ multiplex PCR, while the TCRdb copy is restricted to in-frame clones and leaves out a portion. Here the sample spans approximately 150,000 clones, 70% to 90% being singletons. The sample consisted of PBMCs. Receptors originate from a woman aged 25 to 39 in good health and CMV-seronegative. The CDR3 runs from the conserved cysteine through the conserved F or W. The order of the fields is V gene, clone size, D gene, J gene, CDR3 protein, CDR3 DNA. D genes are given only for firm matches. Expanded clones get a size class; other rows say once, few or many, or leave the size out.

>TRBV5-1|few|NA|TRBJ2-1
CASRPQGMSEQFF
TGCGCCAGCAGGCCACAGGGTATGAGTGAGCAGTTCTTC
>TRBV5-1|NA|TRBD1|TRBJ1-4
CASSPLGQGQLTTNEKLFF
TGCGCCAGCAGCCCCCTGGGACAGGGTCAACTCACAACTAATGAAAAACTGTTTTTT
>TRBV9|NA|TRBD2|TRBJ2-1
CASSVGTSGNEQFF
TGTGCCAGCAGCGTCGGGACTAGTGGCAATGAGCAGTTCTTC
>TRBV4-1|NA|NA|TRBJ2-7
CASSQDLVRSYEQYF
TGCGCCAGCAGCCAAGATCTCGTCAGGTCCTACGAGCAGTACTTC
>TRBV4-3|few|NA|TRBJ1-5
CASSQDRLNQPQHF
TGCGCCAGCAGCCAAGACAGGCTCAATCAGCCCCAGCATTTT
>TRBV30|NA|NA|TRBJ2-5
CASHAGLGETQYF
TGTGCCTCGCATGCGGGCTTGGGAGAGACCCAGTACTTC
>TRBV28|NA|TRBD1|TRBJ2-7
CASKEVWTGSYEQYF
TGTGCCAGCAAGGAGGTCTGGACAGGTTCCTACGAGCAGTACTTC
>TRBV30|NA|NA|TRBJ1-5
CAWSADSYQPQHF
TGTGCCTGGAGTGCGGACAGCTATCAGCCCCAGCATTTT
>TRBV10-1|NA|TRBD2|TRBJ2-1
CASSESMGGLAGGPDEQFF
TGCGCCAGCAGTGAGTCAATGGGGGGACTAGCGGGAGGGCCCGATGAGCAGTTCTTC
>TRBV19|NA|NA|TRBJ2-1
CASSIESGLYEQFF
TGTGCCAGTAGTATAGAGAGTGGGCTGTATGAGCAGTTCTTC
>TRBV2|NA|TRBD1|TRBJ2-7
CASGRGNDWQYF
TGTGCCAGTGGCAGGGGGAATGATTGGCAGTACTTC
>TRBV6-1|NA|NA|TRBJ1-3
CASEDRFSGNTTYF
TGTGCCAGCGAAGACAGATTCTCTGGAAACACCACATATTTT
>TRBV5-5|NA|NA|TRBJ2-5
CASSLRGTGRQETQYF
TGTGCCAGCAGCTTGAGGGGAACAGGACGCCAAGAGACCCAGTACTTC
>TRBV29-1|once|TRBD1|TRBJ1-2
CSVSDRGVSGYTF
TGCAGCGTCAGTGACAGGGGAGTAAGCGGCTACACCTTC
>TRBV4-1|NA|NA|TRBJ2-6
CASSQVQAVGANVLTF
TGCGCCAGCAGCCAAGTTCAGGCCGTTGGGGCCAACGTCCTGACTTTC
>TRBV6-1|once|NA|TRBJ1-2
CASMRYSNYGYTF
TGTGCCAGCATGAGATATTCTAACTATGGCTACACCTTC
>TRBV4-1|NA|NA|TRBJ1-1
CASSQVAGNTEAFF
TGCGCCAGCAGCCAAGTCGCAGGGAACACTGAAGCTTTCTTT
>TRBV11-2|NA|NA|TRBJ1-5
CASSLEGGGNQPQHF
TGTGCCAGCAGCTTAGAAGGGGGAGGCAATCAGCCCCAGCATTTT
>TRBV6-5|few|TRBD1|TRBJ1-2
CASSPGGRYGYTF
TGTGCCAGCAGTCCAGGGGGTCGGTATGGCTACACCTTC
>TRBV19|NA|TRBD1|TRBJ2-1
CASSLGTGSSYNEQFF
TGTGCCAGTAGTTTGGGGACAGGGAGCTCCTACAATGAGCAGTTCTTC
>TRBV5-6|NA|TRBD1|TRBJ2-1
CASSLADRGGLYNEQFF
TGTGCCAGCAGCTTGGCGGACAGGGGCGGACTTTACAATGAGCAGTTCTTC
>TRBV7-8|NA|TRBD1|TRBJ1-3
CASSLTQGGGNTIYF
TGTGCCAGCAGCTTAACACAGGGGGGTGGAAACACCATATATTTT
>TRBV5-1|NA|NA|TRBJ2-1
CASSSAGGGEQFF
TGCGCCAGCAGCTCCGCAGGGGGAGGTGAGCAGTTCTTC
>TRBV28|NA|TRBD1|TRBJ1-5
CASKTQGARGQPQHF
TGTGCCAGCAAAACCCAGGGGGCGAGAGGTCAGCCCCAGCATTTT
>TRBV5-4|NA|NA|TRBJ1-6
CASSIQSGIGSPLHF
TGTGCCAGCAGCATCCAGTCGGGGATTGGTTCACCCCTCCACTTT
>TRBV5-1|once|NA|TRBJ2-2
CASSLGSRDTGELFF
TGCGCCAGCAGCTTAGGGAGTCGGGACACCGGGGAGCTGTTTTTT
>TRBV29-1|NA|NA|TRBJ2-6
CSVYPEGSGANVLTF
TGCAGCGTTTACCCCGAGGGCTCTGGGGCCAACGTCCTGACTTTC
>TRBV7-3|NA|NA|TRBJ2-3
CASSLTRSTDTQYF
TGTGCCAGCAGCTTAACGCGGAGCACAGATACGCAGTATTTT
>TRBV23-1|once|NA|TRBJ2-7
CASSSQGVISEQYF
TGCGCCAGCAGCTCACAGGGTGTAATTTCCGAGCAGTACTTC
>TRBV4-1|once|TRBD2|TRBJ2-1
CASSQDWGGVNEQFF
TGCGCCAGCAGCCAAGATTGGGGAGGGGTCAATGAGCAGTTCTTC
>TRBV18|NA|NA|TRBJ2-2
CASSPGLTGELFF
TGTGCCAGCTCACCCGGTTTGACCGGGGAGCTGTTTTTT
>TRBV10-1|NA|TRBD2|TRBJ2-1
CASNPAGGTGQFF
TGCGCCAGCAACCCGGCCGGGGGGACTGGGCAGTTCTTC
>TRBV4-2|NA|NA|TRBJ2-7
CASSPGDISYEQYF
TGTGCCAGCAGCCCAGGGGACATCTCCTACGAGCAGTACTTC
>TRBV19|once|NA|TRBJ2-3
CASSIGGSGTDTQYF
TGTGCCAGTAGTATAGGCGGGTCGGGCACAGATACGCAGTATTTT
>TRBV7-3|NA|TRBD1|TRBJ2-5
CASSPSGQAYQETQYF
TGTGCCAGCAGCCCGTCCGGACAGGCCTACCAAGAGACCCAGTACTTC
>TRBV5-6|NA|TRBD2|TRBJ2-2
CASRTSGGAWELFF
TGTGCCAGCCGAACTAGCGGGGGGGCCTGGGAGCTGTTTTTT
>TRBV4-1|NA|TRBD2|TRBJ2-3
CASSQDWPGGPLDTQYF
TGCGCCAGCAGCCAAGATTGGCCGGGAGGGCCATTGGATACGCAGTATTTT
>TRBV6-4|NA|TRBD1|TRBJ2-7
CASSSNPGGEQYF
TGTGCCAGCAGTTCTAATCCAGGGGGCGAGCAGTACTTC
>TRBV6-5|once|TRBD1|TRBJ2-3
CASSYMGQGTDTQYF
TGTGCCAGCAGTTACATGGGACAGGGGACAGATACGCAGTATTTT
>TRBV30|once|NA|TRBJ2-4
CAWSPRGLAKNIQYF
TGTGCCTGGAGCCCGCGAGGGCTAGCCAAAAACATTCAGTACTTC
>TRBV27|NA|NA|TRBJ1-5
CARGAYSNQPQHF
TGTGCCAGAGGGGCATATAGCAATCAGCCCCAGCATTTT
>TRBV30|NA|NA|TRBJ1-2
CAWSVQGVYYTF
TGTGCCTGGAGTGTACAGGGAGTTTACTACACCTTC
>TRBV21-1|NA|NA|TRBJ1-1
CASRLLRSGTGPIGTEAFF
TGTGCCAGCAGGCTCCTTAGGTCTGGGACAGGGCCGATAGGTACTGAAGCTTTCTTT
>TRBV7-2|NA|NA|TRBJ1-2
CASSRRDKADYGYTF
TGTGCCAGCAGCCGCCGGGACAAGGCGGACTATGGCTACACCTTC
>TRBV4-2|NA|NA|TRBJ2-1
CASSQQGAVSSYNEQFF
TGTGCCAGCAGCCAACAGGGCGCAGTTAGCTCCTACAATGAGCAGTTCTTC
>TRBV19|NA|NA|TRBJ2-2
CASSIIEGVSTGELFF
TGTGCCAGTAGTATCATCGAGGGAGTTTCCACCGGGGAGCTGTTTTTT
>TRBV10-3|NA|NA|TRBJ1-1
CAIRGAGTEAFF
TGTGCCATCAGGGGCGCCGGCACTGAAGCTTTCTTT
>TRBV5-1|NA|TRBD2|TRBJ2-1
CASSLAGGGRSYNEQFF
TGCGCCAGCAGCTTGGCCGGGGGGGGCCGCTCCTACAATGAGCAGTTCTTC
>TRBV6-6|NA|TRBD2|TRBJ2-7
CASTESGGSSYEQYF
TGTGCCAGCACTGAGAGCGGGGGGAGCTCCTACGAGCAGTACTTC
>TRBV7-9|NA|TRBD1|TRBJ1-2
CASSLAKGRDRVFGYTF
TGTGCCAGCAGCTTAGCGAAGGGCCGGGACAGGGTATTTGGCTACACCTTC
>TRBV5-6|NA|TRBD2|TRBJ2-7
CASSPDGRASYEQYF
TGTGCCAGCAGCCCCGACGGGAGGGCCTCCTACGAGCAGTACTTC
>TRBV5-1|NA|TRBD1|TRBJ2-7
CASSYYRTGVTDEQYF
TGCGCCAGCAGCTACTACCGGACAGGGGTGACTGACGAGCAGTACTTC